This TCR beta chain derives from a study of cytomegalovirus exposure and HLA in healthy donors. Study conclusions and caveats: Common viral pathogens (according to a later analysis) appeared linked to several of the most significant clusters. Most TCR beta V segments were productive about 87% or about 30% of the time in an earlier analysis. Many donors shared some public TCRs, even though most TCR sequences were rare.

CDR3 size: 14 residues. In germline, CDR1 is MNHNS, CDR2 SASEGT. With 2 bases removed from V and 4 bases from J, the gap between germline ends came to 11 bases. 60 Vbeta and 13 Jbeta primers were used in PCR. Data came from immunoSEQ multiplex PCR; TCRdb stores just in-frame clones and leaves some out. The profile shows approximately 220,000 clones, roughly 82% of them singletons. About this clone itself: The antigen remains unidentified.

The sequence was obtained from a man aged 40-50 years in good health and CMV-seropositive. This rearrangement joins TRBV6-1 to TRBJ1-2; perhaps TRBD1 as D (6 bases). The sequenced sample was PBMCs. CDR3 DNA: TGTGCCAGCAGTGAACGGGACACCGGCTATGGCTACACCTTC. This encodes CASSERDTGYGYTF.